These 24 T cell receptor beta chains came from one sample sequenced in a study of shared clonotypes between healthy human individuals. Clones were sequenced by immunoSEQ multiplex PCR, and TCRdb holds only the in-frame ones, with some missing. Here the sample spans roughly 2.6 million clones, 85% to 95% being singletons. The sample consisted of naive CD4+ T cells sorted from blood. Subset noted: CD45RA+ positively selected. Every receptor here comes from a man between 18 and 35 years old in good health.

The rearrangement joins TRBV7-2 to TRBJ2-5; possibly TRBD1 or TRBD2 for D (5 bases each). Per the germline V gene, CDR1 is SGHTA and CDR2 is FQGNSA. The CDR3 has 13 residues. V dropped 4 bases and J dropped 5 bases, with 11 bases sitting between them. CDR3 sequence reads: CASSSTWGETQYF. The DNA for the CDR3 is TGTGCCAGCAGCTCAACATGGGGGGAGACCCAGTACTTC.

This chain links TRBV4-3 with TRBJ2-5, with 9 bases aligning to TRBD1. J lost 6 bases, V lost 3 bases, and 2 bases had no gene match. Germline V gene sequence: CDR1 LGHNA, CDR2 YSLEER. CDR3 length equals 13 residues. The CDR3 DNA sequence: TGCGCCAGCAGCCAGGACAGGGGACAGACCCAGTACTTC. It specifies CASSQDRGQTQYF.

The chain couples TRBV5-4 to TRBJ2-3; TRBD1 matches at 11 bases. Germline V CDR1 and CDR2: SGHNT, YYREEE (reference sequence). The CDR3 is 14 amino acids. After removal of 4 bases from V and 5 bases from J, the junction contained 3 bases not matched to a gene. The CDR3 sequence is CASSPGQGVDTQYF. For the CDR3, the DNA is TGTGCCAGCAGCCCGGGACAGGGGGTAGATACGCAGTATTTT.

About this clone: This specimen includes other DNA sequences encoding the same CDR3. J is TRBJ1-6 and V is TRBV5-1; D is undetermined. This CDR3 region has 15 residues. Germline CDR1 reads SGHRS; CDR2 reads YFSETQ. V shed 0 bases and J shed 0 bases, with 4 bases lying between them. The CDR3 loop reads CASSLGSSYNSPLHF. As DNA, the CDR3 is TGCGCCAGCAGCTTGGGGAGCTCCTATAATTCACCCCTCCACTTT. Filled out from reference TRBV5-1 and TRBJ1-6, the complete variable domain reads KAGVTQTPRYLIKTRGQQVTLSCSPISGHRSVSWYQQTPGQGLQFLFEYFSETQRNKGNFPGRFSGRQFSNSRSEMNVSTLELGDSALYLCASSLGSSYNSPLHFGNGTRLTVT.

The chain has TRBV10-3 and TRBJ2-7; TRBD2 matches 9 bases. V lost 0 bases and J lost 5; bases outside the gene matches: 8. Germline-derived CDR1 and CDR2 are ENHRY and SYGVKD. The CDR3 is 16 residues long. The CDR3 sequence: CAISESLSGGMNEQYF. The CDR3 DNA sequence: TGTGCCATCAGTGAGTCCCTCAGCGGGGGGATGAACGAGCAGTACTTC.

V is TRBV7-3 and J is TRBJ2-3, with D perhaps matching TRBD2 (6 bases). CDR1 SGHTA and CDR2 FQGTGA come from the germline V gene. This CDR3 comprises 13 residues. Trimming took 5 bases from V and 6 from J, leaving 12 bases between them. The CDR3 nucleotides read TGTGCCAGCAGCCGGCGGGATGCTGATACGCAGTATTTT. The encoded protein is CASSRRDADTQYF.

This clone was observed a single time. The chain carries TRBV7-6 and TRBJ2-1; 7 bases match TRBD2. V dropped 3 bases and J dropped 4; count of bases not matched to a gene: 3. CDR3 length: 14 residues. Germline assignment: CDR1 SGHVS and CDR2 FNYEAQ. The CDR3 loop is CASSFERGYNEQFF. In DNA, the CDR3 is TGTGCCAGCAGCTTTGAGCGGGGTTACAATGAGCAGTTCTTC.

The chain joins TRBV21-1 to TRBJ2-7; the D call in the table, TRBD1, was not verified against the DNA. TRBV21-1 counts as a pseudogene. The CDR3 length is 14 residues. CDR3 sequence (DNA): TGTGCCAGCAGCAAAGTTGGCAGCTCCTACGAGCAGTACTTC. Residues: CASSKVGSSYEQYF.

This CDR3 reads CAISGAGRMNTEAFF. In nucleotides, the CDR3 is TGTGCCATCAGTGGAGCAGGACGAATGAACACTGAAGCTTTCTTT. The rearrangement joins TRBV10-3 to TRBJ1-1; D unclear. The CDR3 length is 15 residues. CDR1 ENHRY and CDR2 SYGVKD come from the germline V gene. The V gene lost 4 bases and the J gene lost 0 bases, with 12 bases spanning the gap.

This chain links TRBV6-6 with TRBJ2-1, with a possible D match to TRBD2 (6 bases). With 2 bases removed from V and 0 bases from J, the gap between germline ends came to 11 bases. Per germline, CDR1 MNHNY and CDR2 SVGAGI (reference sequence). CDR3 length: 16 amino acids. The CDR3, as DNA: TGTGCCAGCAGTTACCGGCAGGGACTCTCCTACAATGAGCAGTTCTTC. Protein: CASSYRQGLSYNEQFF.

This chain joins TRBV6-1 and TRBJ2-2, with D maybe TRBD1 (5 bases). The CDR3 runs to 16 residues. V was cut by 2 bases and J by 5 bases, with 15 bases left in between. Germline V gene data show CDR1 as MNHNS and CDR2 as SASEGT. The CDR3 loop is CASSELGRGTTGELFF. For the CDR3, the DNA is TGTGCCAGCAGTGAACTGGGGCGAGGAACTACCGGGGAGCTGTTTTTT.

The chain joins TRBV5-1 to TRBJ1-4; weak D call: TRBD1 (5 bases). CDR1 and CDR2 from the germline V gene are SGHRS and YFSETQ. This CDR3 has 14 amino acids. V was shortened by 5 bases and J by 2 bases, with 10 bases between the two germline ends. CDR3 in amino acids: CASREGPTNEKLFF. The CDR3 DNA reads TGCGCCAGCAGAGAGGGACCCACTAATGAAAAACTGTTTTTT. Using reference TRBV5-1 and TRBJ1-4 for the parts outside the CDR3, the full variable domain is KAGVTQTPRYLIKTRGQQVTLSCSPISGHRSVSWYQQTPGQGLQFLFEYFSETQRNKGNFPGRFSGRQFSNSRSEMNVSTLELGDSALYLCASREGPTNEKLFFGSGTQLSVL.

The rearrangement uses TRBV19 and TRBJ1-1; a weak D match, TRBD1 (5 bases). Trimming removed 5 bases at V and 1 base at J, with 11 bases between. CDR1 is LNHDA, CDR2 SQIVND, per germline (reference sequence). The length of the CDR3 is 14 residues. CDR3 nucleotide sequence: TGTGCCAGTAGTCCGGGACCCCCGAACACTGAAGCTTTCTTT. It yields the protein CASSPGPPNTEAFF.

J is TRBJ2-7 and V is TRBV27; D is uncertain. Germline V gives CDR1 MNHEY, CDR2 SMNVEV (reference sequence). V lost 6 bases and J lost 4, with 13 bases in between. The CDR3 has 13 amino acids. CDR3 DNA: TGTGCCAGCAGCCGGACGGAACTTTACGAGCAGTACTTC. It is translated as CASSRTELYEQYF.

J is TRBJ1-5 and V is TRBV14; D possibly corresponds to TRBD1 (5 bases). The ends were cut back, 0 bases at V and 15 bases at J, with 18 bases in the middle. The CDR3 is 14 amino acids. Germline assignment: CDR1 SGHDN and CDR2 FVKESK. The CDR3 coding sequence is TGTGCCAGCAGCCAAGATGACGGCTCAGGGTGGGGGCATTTT. Residues: CASSQDDGSGWGHF.

Regarding this clone: The junction differs from germline at one of its ends, possibly a read error. The chain has TRBV19 and TRBJ2-7; 8 positions agree with TRBD1. Germline CDR1 LNHDA, CDR2 SQIVND (reference sequence). The CDR3 covers 12 residues. CDR3 residues: CASRTWTGRTLF. CDR3 nucleotide sequence: TGTGCCAGTAGGACGTGGACAGGGCGGACCCTCTTC. The variable domain in full, completed from reference TRBV19 and TRBJ2-7, reads DGGITQSPKYLFRKEGQNVTLSCEQNLNHDAMYWYRQDPGQGLRLIYYSQIVNDFQKGDIAEGYSVSREKKESFPLTVTSAQKNPTAFYLCASRTWTGRTLFGPGTRLTVT.

The chain couples TRBV5-4 to TRBJ1-5; 10 bases align to TRBD1. The germline CDR1 and CDR2 sequences are SGHNT and YYREEE (reference sequence). The CDR3 covers 15 residues. Trimming removed 4 bases from V and 4 bases from J; junction bases left unmatched: 5. CDR3 in DNA: TGTGCCAGCAGCCCGGGACAGGGGCGGAATCAGCCCCAGCATTTT. The encoded protein is CASSPGQGRNQPQHF.

V usage is TRBV5-1 and J usage is TRBJ2-7; 9 bases fit TRBD1. Per germline, CDR1 SGHRS and CDR2 YFSETQ. The CDR3 totals 13 residues. V was clipped by 7 bases and J by 3 bases; unmatched bases: 5. The DNA for the CDR3 is TGCGCCAGCTCTAAGGGACAGGGCTACGAGCAGTACTTC. This codes for CASSKGQGYEQYF.

The CDR3: CASTRDSYGYTF. DNA for the CDR3: TGTGCCAGCACCCGGGACAGCTATGGCTACACCTTC. The J gene is TRBJ1-2, the V gene TRBV25-1, with 7 bases aligning to TRBD1. The germline CDR1 and CDR2 sequences are MGHDK and SYGVNS. The CDR3 runs 12 residues. The V gene end was trimmed by 7 bases and the J gene end by 4 bases; junction bases not matched to a gene: 3.

This clone appeared a single time. This chain uses TRBV6-5 with TRBJ2-7, with 13 bases identical to TRBD2. The CDR3 runs 15 residues. With V trimmed by 5 bases and J by 7 bases, 8 bases remained unmatched. Germline CDR1 reads MNHEY; CDR2 reads SVGAGI. Here the CDR3 DNA reads TGTGCCAGCAGTAGAGGACTAGCGGGGGTGGGGGAGCAGTACTTC. Translating gives CASSRGLAGVGEQYF.

V gene TRBV6-6 combines with J gene TRBJ1-4; a weak D match, TRBD1 (5 bases). The germline V gene encodes CDR1 MNHNY and CDR2 SVGAGI (reference sequence). There are 15 residues in the CDR3. Trimming cost V 5 bases and J 7 bases, with 17 bases left between them. CDR3 sequence: CASSLLRGAIEKLFF. In nucleotides, the CDR3 is TGTGCCAGCAGTCTCCTTCGAGGGGCGATTGAAAAACTGTTTTTT.

Comment on this clone: The junction departs from germline at one end; a sequencing error may be responsible. V and J are TRBV7-2 and TRBJ2-3, with 9 nucleotides matching TRBD2. The CDR3 runs 16 residues. The germline V gene encodes CDR1 SGHTA and CDR2 FQGNSA. In nucleotides, the CDR3 is TGTGCCAGCAACTTAGAGAGCGGGGGGTACACAGATACGCAGTATTTT. It encodes CASNLESGGYTDTQYF.

V gene TRBV11-2 combines with J gene TRBJ2-3; D not resolved. Trimming took 5 bases from V and 0 from J, leaving 3 bases between them. Germline V CDR1 and CDR2: SGHAT, FQNNGV. CDR3 length equals 12 residues. The CDR3 coding sequence is TGTGCCAGCAGCACCAGCACAGATACGCAGTATTTT. It yields the protein CASSTSTDTQYF.

The chain couples TRBV6-9 to TRBJ2-5, with TRBD1 as a possible D gene (6 bases). This CDR3 comprises 15 residues. V was cut by 7 bases and J by 3 bases, with 18 bases left in between. Germline values: CDR1 MNHGY, CDR2 SVAAGI. For the CDR3, the DNA is TGTGCCAGCATCGTGGGGGACAACTCGAAAGAGACCCAGTACTTC. Translation: CASIVGDNSKETQYF.